This is a list of T cell receptor beta chains from one sample in a study of radiotherapy plus CTLA-4 blockade in lung cancer. Profiling relied on immunoSEQ multiplex PCR, and the TCRdb table lists in-frame clones only, not all of them. The table lists tens of thousands of clones, roughly 80% of them singletons. Sequences were derived from peripheral blood, sampled from a patient treated with radiotherapy plus ipilimumab. The receptor source for this set is a human donor with non-small cell lung cancer who had a complete response to radiotherapy plus ipilimumab. The CDR3 runs from the conserved cysteine through the conserved F or W. The D gene is left open where the match is weak. Clone size is shown for a subset of rows, as once, few, many or a class of expanded clone.

clone size: NA; D gene: NA; V gene: TRBV25-1; J gene: TRBJ2-1; CDR3 protein: CASSDLAPLVNEQFF; CDR3 DNA: TGTGCCAGCAGTGACCTAGCCCCCTTGGTCAATGAGCAGTTCTTC
clone size: NA; D gene: TRBD1; V gene: TRBV5-1; J gene: TRBJ2-2; CDR3 protein: CASSSGTGNTGELFF; CDR3 DNA: TGCGCCAGTAGTTCCGGGACAGGGAACACCGGGGAGCTGTTTTTT
clone size: NA; D gene: NA; V gene: TRBV11-2; J gene: TRBJ2-2; CDR3 protein: CASSFPGGTMNTGELFF; CDR3 DNA: TGTGCCAGCAGCTTCCCCGGGGGCACGATGAACACCGGGGAGCTGTTTTTT
clone size: once; D gene: TRBD1; V gene: TRBV15; J gene: TRBJ2-5; CDR3 protein: CATSSIRGETQYF; CDR3 DNA: TGTGCCACCAGCAGCATCAGGGGGGAGACCCAGTACTTC
clone size: NA; D gene: NA; V gene: TRBV12-5; J gene: TRBJ2-3; CDR3 protein: CASGLVTGGSDTQYF; CDR3 DNA: TGTGCTAGTGGTTTGGTGACAGGTGGATCGGATACGCAGTATTTT
clone size: once; D gene: NA; V gene: TRBV7-2; J gene: TRBJ2-7; CDR3 protein: CASSLAGTQGGEQYF; CDR3 DNA: TGTGCCAGCAGCTTAGCCGGGACCCAGGGTGGAGAGCAGTACTTC
clone size: NA; D gene: NA; V gene: TRBV30; J gene: TRBJ1-5; CDR3 protein: CAWSPINAGGNQPQHF; CDR3 DNA: TGTGCCTGGAGTCCCATAAATGCAGGGGGCAATCAGCCCCAGCATTTT
clone size: NA; D gene: TRBD2; V gene: TRBV7-2; J gene: TRBJ2-3; CDR3 protein: CASSSIRRTSVDTQYF; CDR3 DNA: TGTGCCAGCAGCTCAATCCGACGGACTAGCGTAGATACGCAGTATTTT
clone size: NA; D gene: NA; V gene: TRBV7-6; J gene: TRBJ1-4; CDR3 protein: CASSRGGGEKLFF; CDR3 DNA: TGTGCCAGCAGCCGTGGGGGTGGTGAGAAACTGTTTTTT
clone size: few; D gene: NA; V gene: TRBV6-1; J gene: TRBJ1-3; CDR3 protein: CASSEVIGHSGNTIYF; CDR3 DNA: TGTGCCAGCAGTGAAGTTATAGGGCACTCTGGAAACACCATATATTTT
clone size: NA; D gene: NA; V gene: TRBV7-2; J gene: TRBJ1-2; CDR3 protein: CASSPRGTGYTF; CDR3 DNA: TGTGCCAGCAGCCCGCGCGGGACTGGCTACACCTTC
clone size: NA; D gene: NA; V gene: TRBV12-5; J gene: TRBJ2-7; CDR3 protein: CASGSTAGTEQYF; CDR3 DNA: TGTGCTAGTGGTTCGACAGCAGGGACAGAGCAGTACTTC
clone size: NA; D gene: NA; V gene: TRBV5-1; J gene: TRBJ2-5; CDR3 protein: CASSLQLTRYGETQYF; CDR3 DNA: TGCGCCAGCAGCTTGCAACTCACTAGATACGGAGAGACCCAGTACTTC
clone size: NA; D gene: NA; V gene: TRBV4-3; J gene: TRBJ2-3; CDR3 protein: CASSQGAGSPDTQYF; CDR3 DNA: TGCGCCAGCAGCCAAGGGGCCGGGAGCCCAGATACGCAGTATTTT
clone size: NA; D gene: TRBD1; V gene: TRBV7-9; J gene: TRBJ1-5; CDR3 protein: CASSFDRGVSNQPQHF; CDR3 DNA: TGTGCCAGCAGCTTTGACAGGGGCGTTAGCAATCAGCCCCAGCATTTT
clone size: NA; D gene: NA; V gene: TRBV28; J gene: TRBJ1-3; CDR3 protein: CATGGGYTIYF; CDR3 DNA: TGTGCCACCGGGGGGGGATACACCATATATTTT
clone size: NA; D gene: NA; V gene: TRBV18; J gene: TRBJ1-2; CDR3 protein: CASSNRGRGADPSGGYTF; CDR3 DNA: TGTGCCAGCTCCAATAGGGGCCGAGGGGCTGACCCCTCGGGCGGCTACACCTTC
clone size: NA; D gene: TRBD1; V gene: TRBV2; J gene: TRBJ1-2; CDR3 protein: CAFPGGQGYYGYTF; CDR3 DNA: TGTGCCTTCCCGGGGGGACAGGGGTACTATGGCTACACCTTC
clone size: NA; D gene: NA; V gene: TRBV19; J gene: TRBJ2-2; CDR3 protein: CASISRITNTGELFF; CDR3 DNA: TGTGCCAGTATTAGTCGGATTACGAACACCGGGGAGCTGTTTTTT
clone size: NA; D gene: NA; V gene: TRBV30; J gene: TRBJ1-6; CDR3 protein: CAWKRAGSSYNSPPHF; CDR3 DNA: TGTGCCTGGAAGAGGGCCGGGAGCTCCTATAATTCACCCCCCCACTTT
clone size: NA; D gene: NA; V gene: TRBV11-3; J gene: TRBJ2-1; CDR3 protein: CASSLGVSSDTQFF; CDR3 DNA: TGTGCCAGCAGCTTAGGTGTAAGTTCGGATACCCAGTTCTTC
clone size: NA; D gene: NA; V gene: TRBV10-3; J gene: TRBJ1-5; CDR3 protein: CAISESTAGVQPQHF; CDR3 DNA: TGTGCCATCAGTGAGTCGACGGCAGGGGTTCAGCCCCAGCATTTT
clone size: NA; D gene: NA; V gene: TRBV6-5; J gene: TRBJ1-1; CDR3 protein: CASSHRQNMNTEAFF; CDR3 DNA: TGTGCCAGCAGTCACAGACAGAACATGAACACTGAAGCTTTCTTT
clone size: NA; D gene: NA; V gene: TRBV18; J gene: TRBJ1-1; CDR3 protein: CASSPPGKSMNTEAFF; CDR3 DNA: TGTGCCAGCTCACCACCGGGGAAGAGTATGAACACTGAAGCTTTCTTT
clone size: NA; D gene: NA; V gene: TRBV5-1; J gene: TRBJ1-2; CDR3 protein: CASSFGTGNYGYTF; CDR3 DNA: TGCGCCAGCAGCTTCGGGACGGGGAACTATGGCTACACCTTC
clone size: NA; D gene: NA; V gene: TRBV18; J gene: TRBJ1-2; CDR3 protein: CASSPGPSNMGGYTF; CDR3 DNA: TGTGCCAGCTCACCAGGGCCCTCAAACATGGGCGGCTACACCTTC
clone size: NA; D gene: NA; V gene: TRBV7-8; J gene: TRBJ1-5; CDR3 protein: CASSLILGGNQPQHF; CDR3 DNA: TGTGCCAGCAGCCTCATACTGGGAGGCAATCAGCCCCAGCATTTT
clone size: NA; D gene: NA; V gene: TRBV29-1; J gene: TRBJ2-3; CDR3 protein: CSVEKGRSTDTQYF; CDR3 DNA: TGCAGCGTTGAAAAAGGCCGCAGCACAGATACGCAGTATTTT
clone size: once; D gene: TRBD1; V gene: TRBV18; J gene: TRBJ1-1; CDR3 protein: CASSYTSTGGGMNTEAFF; CDR3 DNA: TGTGCCAGCTCATATACCTCGACAGGGGGCGGAATGAACACTGAAGCTTTCTTT
clone size: NA; D gene: NA; V gene: TRBV4-1; J gene: TRBJ2-5; CDR3 protein: CASSGITGRETQYF; CDR3 DNA: TGCGCCAGCAGCGGGATCACAGGAAGAGAGACCCAGTACTTC
clone size: NA; D gene: TRBD1; V gene: TRBV7-2; J gene: TRBJ1-2; CDR3 protein: CASSLATGGDGYTF; CDR3 DNA: TGTGCCAGCAGCTTAGCGACAGGGGGTGACGGCTACACCTTC
clone size: NA; D gene: NA; V gene: TRBV27; J gene: TRBJ2-1; CDR3 protein: CASSPRTGSYNEQFF; CDR3 DNA: TGTGCCAGCAGCCCTCGGACGGGCTCCTACAATGAGCAGTTCTTC
clone size: NA; D gene: NA; V gene: TRBV4-2; J gene: TRBJ2-7; CDR3 protein: CASSQDLRWLTTSYEQYF; CDR3 DNA: TGTGCCAGCAGCCAAGATCTACGGTGGCTGACTACCTCCTACGAGCAGTACTTC
clone size: NA; D gene: NA; V gene: TRBV5-1; J gene: TRBJ2-7; CDR3 protein: CASSLAPSEVSYEQYF; CDR3 DNA: TGCGCCAGCAGCTTGGCCCCTAGTGAGGTGAGCTACGAGCAGTACTTC
clone size: few; D gene: TRBD1; V gene: TRBV10-3; J gene: TRBJ1-3; CDR3 protein: CAINDRGLFGNTIYF; CDR3 DNA: TGTGCCATCAATGACAGGGGATTATTTGGAAACACCATATATTTT
clone size: NA; D gene: NA; V gene: TRBV30; J gene: TRBJ1-1; CDR3 protein: CAWSVGIMNTEAFF; CDR3 DNA: TGTGCCTGGAGTGTGGGAATCATGAACACTGAAGCTTTCTTT
clone size: NA; D gene: NA; V gene: TRBV18; J gene: TRBJ1-2; CDR3 protein: CASSPRRGDGYTF; CDR3 DNA: TGTGCCAGCTCACCACGGAGGGGAGATGGCTACACCTTC
clone size: NA; D gene: TRBD2; V gene: TRBV5-1; J gene: TRBJ2-1; CDR3 protein: CASSLVQGRASGRNEQFF; CDR3 DNA: TGCGCCAGCAGCTTGGTTCAGGGGAGGGCTAGCGGGAGGAATGAGCAGTTCTTC
clone size: NA; D gene: NA; V gene: TRBV6-6; J gene: TRBJ1-4; CDR3 protein: CASSPQGRTTNEKLFF; CDR3 DNA: TGTGCCAGCAGTCCCCAGGGACGGACAACTAATGAAAAACTGTTTTTT
clone size: NA; D gene: NA; V gene: TRBV5-6; J gene: TRBJ1-2; CDR3 protein: CASSLGSLGYTF; CDR3 DNA: TGTGCCAGCAGCTTGGGCTCCTTGGGCTACACCTTC
clone size: NA; D gene: NA; V gene: TRBV7-9; J gene: TRBJ2-2; CDR3 protein: CASSPQRPGTGELFF; CDR3 DNA: TGTGCCAGCAGCCCCCAACGCCCGGGCACCGGGGAGCTGTTTTTT
clone size: NA; D gene: NA; V gene: TRBV4-3; J gene: TRBJ1-1; CDR3 protein: CASSQGQGNTEAFF; CDR3 DNA: TGCGCCAGCAGCCAAGGGCAGGGAAACACTGAAGCTTTCTTT
clone size: NA; D gene: NA; V gene: TRBV18; J gene: TRBJ1-1; CDR3 protein: CASSPVQGRAEAFF; CDR3 DNA: TGTGCCAGCTCACCAGTGCAGGGTCGCGCTGAAGCTTTCTTT
clone size: NA; D gene: TRBD2; V gene: TRBV6-5; J gene: TRBJ2-3; CDR3 protein: CASLPSGRVGDTQYF; CDR3 DNA: TGTGCCTCCCTCCCCAGCGGGAGAGTGGGGGATACGCAGTATTTT
clone size: few; D gene: NA; V gene: TRBV4-3; J gene: TRBJ1-2; CDR3 protein: CASSQENFGEAAYGYTF; CDR3 DNA: TGCGCCAGCAGCCAAGAGAATTTTGGGGAAGCGGCCTATGGCTACACCTTC
clone size: NA; D gene: TRBD1; V gene: TRBV7-6; J gene: TRBJ1-6; CDR3 protein: CASSTTGANSPLHF; CDR3 DNA: TGTGCCAGCAGCACGACAGGGGCTAATTCACCCCTCCACTTT
clone size: NA; D gene: TRBD1; V gene: TRBV19; J gene: TRBJ1-2; CDR3 protein: CASNQGGRFNGYTF; CDR3 DNA: TGTGCCAGTAACCAGGGGGGCAGATTTAATGGCTACACCTTC
clone size: many; D gene: TRBD1; V gene: TRBV7-2; J gene: TRBJ2-7; CDR3 protein: CASSMGTVGRDEQYF; CDR3 DNA: TGTGCCAGCAGCATGGGGACAGTCGGTCGGGACGAGCAGTACTTC
clone size: NA; D gene: NA; V gene: TRBV12-5; J gene: TRBJ2-7; CDR3 protein: CASSPGAASYEQYF; CDR3 DNA: TGTGCTAGTAGCCCCGGGGCGGCATCCTACGAGCAGTACTTC
clone size: NA; D gene: NA; V gene: TRBV30; J gene: TRBJ1-2; CDR3 protein: CAWGVSWDINYGYTF; CDR3 DNA: TGTGCCTGGGGGGTCAGTTGGGACATTAACTATGGCTACACCTTC
clone size: NA; D gene: TRBD1; V gene: TRBV10-2; J gene: TRBJ1-6; CDR3 protein: CASSTAGGRAPLHF; CDR3 DNA: TGCGCCAGCAGTACAGCAGGGGGCCGCGCGCCCCTCCACTTT
clone size: NA; D gene: NA; V gene: TRBV4-1; J gene: TRBJ1-1; CDR3 protein: CASSLVVMAEAFF; CDR3 DNA: TGCGCCAGCAGCCTTGTGGTGATGGCTGAAGCTTTCTTT
clone size: NA; D gene: NA; V gene: TRBV28; J gene: TRBJ1-4; CDR3 protein: CASLGVRKLFF; CDR3 DNA: TGTGCCAGCCTTGGAGTGAGAAAACTGTTTTTT
clone size: few; D gene: TRBD1; V gene: TRBV14; J gene: TRBJ1-2; CDR3 protein: CASSLDRGETGYTF; CDR3 DNA: TGTGCCAGCAGCCTGGACAGGGGGGAGACTGGCTACACCTTC
clone size: NA; D gene: TRBD1; V gene: TRBV18; J gene: TRBJ1-1; CDR3 protein: CASSPRDRSLNTEAFF; CDR3 DNA: TGTGCCAGCTCACCCCGGGACAGGAGTTTGAACACTGAAGCTTTCTTT
clone size: NA; D gene: TRBD1; V gene: TRBV28; J gene: TRBJ1-2; CDR3 protein: CASSLLPGQGAGGYTF; CDR3 DNA: TGTGCCAGCAGTCTTCTCCCGGGACAGGGGGCGGGTGGCTACACCTTC
clone size: few; D gene: NA; V gene: TRBV5-1; J gene: TRBJ1-2; CDR3 protein: CASRRDIVPNYGYTF; CDR3 DNA: TGCGCCAGCAGACGGGACATTGTTCCTAACTATGGCTACACCTTC